This T cell receptor (beta chain) was documented in a study of CD8+CD57+ T cells in acquired aplastic anemia. General study points: Statistical testing detected no significant gap in CD8+ Simpson's diversity between patients and controls.

The sequenced patients had an expansion of CD8+CD57+ cells seen by flow cytometry. This clonotype appeared a few times. The antigen remains unidentified. The TCR beta profiling, which covered VDJ combination and CDR3 sequence, was carried out using genomic DNA as the template. TCRdb passed the reads through MiXCR, listing each CDR3 protein once. Of 160,000 or so distinct CDR3 sequences listed, roughly 48% are singletons. The TCR originated in a human donor with aplastic anemia. Material for sequencing was sorted CD4+, CD8+, or CD8+CD57+ T cells (not recorded which) from PBMCs.

CDR3 protein: CASSEELRGTGELFF. The DNA for the CDR3 is TGTGCCAGCAGTGAGGAGTTAAGGGGCACCGGGGAGCTGTTTTTT. The chain couples TRBV2 to TRBJ2-2, with D perhaps TRBD1 (5 bases). With 3 bases removed from V and 4 bases from J, the gap between germline ends came to 12 bases. Germline CDR1 reads SNHLY; CDR2 reads FYNNEI. This CDR3 has 15 residues.